The clone carrying this T cell receptor beta chain turned up a few times. V shed 6 bases and J 4 bases; nucleotides not matched to a gene: 14. This CDR3 is 15 amino acids long. Germline loops: CDR1 SQVTM, CDR2 ANQGSEA. This entry is derived from a study of yellow fever vaccine responses in identical twins. MiXCR, applied by TCRdb to the RT-PCR reads, yields one record per CDR3 protein. The sample holds around 2,500 distinct CDR3 sequences, over 70% seen once. This sequence joins TRBV29-1 and TRBJ1-1; TRBD1 aligns across 7 bases. The sequence was collected from a woman under 30 who received the yellow fever vaccine. Specimen: T cells from blood (PBMCs), unsorted or a sorted subset (not recorded which), collected before or after yellow fever vaccination (not recorded which). The DNA for the CDR3 is TGCAGCGTAATGCGGGACAGACTATGGGGCACTGAAGCTTTCTTT. Translating it yields CSVMRDRLWGTEAFF.